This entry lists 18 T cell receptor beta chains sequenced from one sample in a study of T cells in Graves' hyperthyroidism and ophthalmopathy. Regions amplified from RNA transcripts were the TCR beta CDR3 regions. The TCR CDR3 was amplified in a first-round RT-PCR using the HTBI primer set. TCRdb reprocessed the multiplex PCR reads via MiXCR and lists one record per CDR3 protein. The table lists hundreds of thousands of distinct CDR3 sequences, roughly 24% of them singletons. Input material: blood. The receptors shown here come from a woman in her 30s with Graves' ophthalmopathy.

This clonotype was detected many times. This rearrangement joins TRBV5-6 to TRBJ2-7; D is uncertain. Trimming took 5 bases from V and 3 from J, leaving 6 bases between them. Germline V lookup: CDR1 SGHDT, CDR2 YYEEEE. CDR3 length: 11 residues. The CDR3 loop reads CASSRIYEQYF. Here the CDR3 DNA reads TGTGCCAGCAGTCGAATCTACGAGCAGTACTTC.

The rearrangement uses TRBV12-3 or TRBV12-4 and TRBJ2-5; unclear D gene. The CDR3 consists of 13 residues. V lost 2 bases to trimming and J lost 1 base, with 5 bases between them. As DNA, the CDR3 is TGTGCCAGCAGTTTATCCTTCCAAGAGACCCAGTACTTC. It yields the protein CASSLSFQETQYF.

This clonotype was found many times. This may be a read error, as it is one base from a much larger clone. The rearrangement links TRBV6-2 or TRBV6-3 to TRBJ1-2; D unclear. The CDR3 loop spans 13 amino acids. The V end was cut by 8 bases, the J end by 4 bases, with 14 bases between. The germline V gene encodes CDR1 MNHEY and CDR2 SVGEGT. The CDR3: CASEDGEVYGYTF. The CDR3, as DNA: TGTGCCAGCGAAGACGGAGAAGTCTATGGCTACACCTTC.

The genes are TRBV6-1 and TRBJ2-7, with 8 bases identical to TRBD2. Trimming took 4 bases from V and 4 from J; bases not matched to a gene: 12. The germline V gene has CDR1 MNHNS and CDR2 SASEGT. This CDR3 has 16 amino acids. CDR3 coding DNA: TGTGCCAGCAGTGCCCGAGGTGGAGCGGGAGTTTACGAGCAGTACTTC. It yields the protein CASSARGGAGVYEQYF.

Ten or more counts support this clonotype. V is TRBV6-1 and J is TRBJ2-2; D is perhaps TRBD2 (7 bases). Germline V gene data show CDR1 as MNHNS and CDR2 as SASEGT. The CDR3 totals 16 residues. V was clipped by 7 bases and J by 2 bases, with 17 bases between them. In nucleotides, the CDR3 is TGTGCCAGCATTCGCGACGCGGGGGCCAACACCGGGGAGCTGTTTTTT. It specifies CASIRDAGANTGELFF.

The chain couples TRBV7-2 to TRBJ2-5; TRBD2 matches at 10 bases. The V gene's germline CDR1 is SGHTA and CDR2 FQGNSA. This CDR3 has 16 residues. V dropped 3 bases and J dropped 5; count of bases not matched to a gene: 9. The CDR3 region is CASSFGQRGGWETQYF. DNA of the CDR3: TGTGCCAGCAGCTTTGGCCAGCGGGGGGGCTGGGAGACCCAGTACTTC.

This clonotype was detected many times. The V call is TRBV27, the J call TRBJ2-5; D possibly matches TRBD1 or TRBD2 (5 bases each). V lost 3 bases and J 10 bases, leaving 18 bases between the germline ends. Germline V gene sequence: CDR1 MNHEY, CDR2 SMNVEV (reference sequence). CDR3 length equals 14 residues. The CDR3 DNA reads TGTGCCAGCAGTTTGACGGGACCCTTGAGGGACCAGTACTTC. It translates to CASSLTGPLRDQYF.

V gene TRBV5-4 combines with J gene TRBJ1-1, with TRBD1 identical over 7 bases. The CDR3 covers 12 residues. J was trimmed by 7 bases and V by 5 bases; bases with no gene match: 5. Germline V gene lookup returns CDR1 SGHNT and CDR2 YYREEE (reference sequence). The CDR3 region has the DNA TGTGCCAGCAGGGACGGACAGGATGAAGCTTTCTTT. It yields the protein CASRDGQDEAFF.

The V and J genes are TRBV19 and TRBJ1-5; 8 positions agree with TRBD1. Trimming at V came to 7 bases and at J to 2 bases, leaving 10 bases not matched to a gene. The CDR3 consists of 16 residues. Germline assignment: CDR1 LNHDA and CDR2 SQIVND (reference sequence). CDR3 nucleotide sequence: TGTGCCAGTACCCCAAACAGGGGGAGTGGCAATCAGCCCCAGCATTTT. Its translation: CASTPNRGSGNQPQHF.

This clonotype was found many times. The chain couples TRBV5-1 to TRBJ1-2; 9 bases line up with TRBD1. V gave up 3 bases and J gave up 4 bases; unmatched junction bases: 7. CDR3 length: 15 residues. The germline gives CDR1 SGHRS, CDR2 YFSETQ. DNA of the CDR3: TGCGCCAGCAGCTCCAGGACAGGGGCAAGCTATGGCTACACCTTC. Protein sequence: CASSSRTGASYGYTF.

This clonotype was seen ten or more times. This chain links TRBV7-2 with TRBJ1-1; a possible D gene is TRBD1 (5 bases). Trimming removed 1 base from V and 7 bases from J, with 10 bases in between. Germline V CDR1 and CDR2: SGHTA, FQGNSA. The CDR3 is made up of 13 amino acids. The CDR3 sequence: CASSLGGSNEAFF. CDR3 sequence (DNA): TGTGCCAGCAGCTTAGGGGGGAGTAATGAAGCTTTCTTT.

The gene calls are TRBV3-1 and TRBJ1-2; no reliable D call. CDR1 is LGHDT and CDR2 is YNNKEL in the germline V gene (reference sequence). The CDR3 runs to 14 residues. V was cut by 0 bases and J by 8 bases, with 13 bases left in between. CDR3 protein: CASSQDRHMGGYTF. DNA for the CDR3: TGTGCCAGCAGCCAAGATCGCCATATGGGAGGCTACACCTTC.

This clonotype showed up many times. The CDR3 coding sequence is TGTGCCAGCAGCTTAGCGGGCAGCCTTGAAGCTTTCTTT. It encodes CASSLAGSLEAFF. This chain joins TRBV7-2 and TRBJ1-1; D gene ambiguous. The CDR3 runs 13 residues. The V end was cut by 0 bases, the J end by 7 bases, with 9 bases between. Germline V gives CDR1 SGHTA, CDR2 FQGNSA.

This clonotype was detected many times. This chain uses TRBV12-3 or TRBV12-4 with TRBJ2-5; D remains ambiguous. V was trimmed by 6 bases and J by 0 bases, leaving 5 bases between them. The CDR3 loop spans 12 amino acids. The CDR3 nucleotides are TGTGCCAGCAGCCGGGACCAAGAGACCCAGTACTTC. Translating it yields CASSRDQETQYF.

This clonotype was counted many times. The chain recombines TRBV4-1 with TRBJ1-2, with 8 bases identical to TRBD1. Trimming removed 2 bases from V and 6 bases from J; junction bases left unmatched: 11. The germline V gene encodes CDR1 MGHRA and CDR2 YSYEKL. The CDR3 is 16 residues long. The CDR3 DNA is TGCGCCAGCAGCCAACCCCGACAGGGGTTAAGGAATGGCTACACCTTC. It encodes CASSQPRQGLRNGYTF.

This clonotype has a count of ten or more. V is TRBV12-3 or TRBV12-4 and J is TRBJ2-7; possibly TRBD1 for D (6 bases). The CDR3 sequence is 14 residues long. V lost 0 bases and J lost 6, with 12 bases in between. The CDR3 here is CASSLAEGTTEQYF. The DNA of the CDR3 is TGTGCCAGCAGTTTAGCTGAAGGGACAACCGAGCAGTACTTC.

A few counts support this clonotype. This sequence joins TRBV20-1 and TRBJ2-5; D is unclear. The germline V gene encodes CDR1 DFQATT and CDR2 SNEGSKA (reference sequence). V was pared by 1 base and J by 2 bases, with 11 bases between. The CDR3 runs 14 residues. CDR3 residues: CSARAWAIQETQYF. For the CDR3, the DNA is TGCAGTGCTAGAGCCTGGGCTATTCAAGAGACCCAGTACTTC.

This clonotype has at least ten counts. Written as DNA, the CDR3 is TGTGCCAGCAGCTTAGGGGGGCCTAGCAATCAGCCCCAGCATTTT. Its translation: CASSLGGPSNQPQHF. This rearrangement joins TRBV7-6 to TRBJ1-5; tentatively, D is TRBD1 (6 bases). Germline CDR1 is SGHVS and CDR2 is FNYEAQ. The CDR3 totals 15 residues. V was pared by 1 base and J by 0 bases, with 7 bases between.